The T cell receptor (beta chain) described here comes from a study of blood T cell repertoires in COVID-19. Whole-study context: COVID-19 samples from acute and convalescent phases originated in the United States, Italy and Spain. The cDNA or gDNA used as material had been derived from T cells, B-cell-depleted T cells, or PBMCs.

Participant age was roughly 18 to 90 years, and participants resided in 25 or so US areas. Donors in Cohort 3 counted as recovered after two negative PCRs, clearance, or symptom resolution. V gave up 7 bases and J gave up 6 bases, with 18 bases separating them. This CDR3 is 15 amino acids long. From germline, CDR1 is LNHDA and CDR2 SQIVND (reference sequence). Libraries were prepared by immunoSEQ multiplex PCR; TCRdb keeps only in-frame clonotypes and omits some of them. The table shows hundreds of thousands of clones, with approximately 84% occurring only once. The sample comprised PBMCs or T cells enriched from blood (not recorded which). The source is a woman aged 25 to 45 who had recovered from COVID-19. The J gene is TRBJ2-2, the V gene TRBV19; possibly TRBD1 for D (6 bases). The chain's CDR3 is CASTLTGFLSGELFF. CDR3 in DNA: TGTGCCAGTACCCTGACAGGCTTTCTCTCCGGGGAGCTGTTTTTT.